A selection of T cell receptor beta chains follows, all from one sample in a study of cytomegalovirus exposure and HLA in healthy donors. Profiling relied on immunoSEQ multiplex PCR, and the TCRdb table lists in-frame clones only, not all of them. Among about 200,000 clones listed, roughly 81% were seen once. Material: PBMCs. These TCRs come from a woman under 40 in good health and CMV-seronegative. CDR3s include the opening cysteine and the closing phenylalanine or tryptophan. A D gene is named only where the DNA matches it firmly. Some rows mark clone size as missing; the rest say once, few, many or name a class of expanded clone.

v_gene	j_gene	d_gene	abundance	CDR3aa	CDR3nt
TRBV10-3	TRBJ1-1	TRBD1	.	CAISVWDRVSNTEAFF	TGTGCCATCAGTGTATGGGACAGGGTTTCGAACACTGAAGCTTTCTTT
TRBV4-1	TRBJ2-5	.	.	CASSQANSGSQALYF	TGCGCCAGCAGCCAAGCGAACAGTGGGAGTCAGGCGTTGTACTTC
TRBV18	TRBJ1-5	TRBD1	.	CASSLRRDRGGNQPQHF	TGTGCCAGCTCACTACGACGAGACAGGGGAGGCAATCAGCCCCAGCATTTT
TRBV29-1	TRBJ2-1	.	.	CSGRDRDNEQFF	TGCAGCGGGAGGGACCGAGACAATGAGCAGTTCTTC
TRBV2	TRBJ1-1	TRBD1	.	CASRVGQANTEAFF	TGTGCCAGCAGGGTGGGACAGGCGAACACTGAAGCTTTCTTT
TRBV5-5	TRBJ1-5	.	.	CASSYFEQSNQPQHF	TGTGCCAGCAGCTATTTCGAACAGAGCAATCAGCCCCAGCATTTT
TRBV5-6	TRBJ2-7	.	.	CASSSGLARLDEQYF	TGTGCCAGCAGCTCGGGACTTGCTAGATTGGACGAGCAGTACTTC
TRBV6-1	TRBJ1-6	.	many	CASSEGEHSPLHF	TGTGCCAGCAGTGAAGGGGAGCATTCACCCCTCCACTTT
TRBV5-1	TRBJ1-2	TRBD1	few	CASSRRQGDVYGYTF	TGCGCCAGCAGTCGCCGACAGGGAGATGTGTATGGCTACACCTTC
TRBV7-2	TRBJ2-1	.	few	CASSLVGDNDNEQFF	TGTGCCAGCAGCTTAGTCGGGGACAATGACAATGAGCAGTTCTTC
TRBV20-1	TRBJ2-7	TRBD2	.	CSVAGGYEQYF	TGCAGTGTGGCGGGGGGCTACGAGCAGTACTTC
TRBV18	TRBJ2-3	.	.	CASSPPLGADTQYF	TGTGCCAGCTCACCTCCCCTTGGAGCAGATACGCAGTATTTT
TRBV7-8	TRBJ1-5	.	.	CASSPRPGFSNQPQHF	TGTGCCAGCAGCCCCCGGCCAGGTTTTAGCAATCAGCCCCAGCATTTT
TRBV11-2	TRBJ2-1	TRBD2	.	CASSLMVGGIKNEQFF	TGTGCCAGCAGCTTAATGGTGGGGGGGATTAAGAATGAGCAGTTCTTC
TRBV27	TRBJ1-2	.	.	CASSFKGFYGYTF	TGTGCCAGCAGTTTTAAGGGGTTCTATGGCTACACCTTC
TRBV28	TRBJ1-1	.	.	CASSLPVNTEAFF	TGTGCCAGCAGTCTCCCAGTAAACACTGAAGCTTTCTTT
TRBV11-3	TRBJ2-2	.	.	CASSLDYSTNTGELFF	TGTGCCAGCAGCTTAGATTACAGCACGAACACCGGGGAGCTGTTTTTT
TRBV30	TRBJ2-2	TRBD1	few	CAWRPGTGPTGELFF	TGTGCCTGGAGGCCCGGGACAGGGCCCACCGGGGAGCTGTTTTTT
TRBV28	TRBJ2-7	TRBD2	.	CASSLGTSGGVYEQYF	TGTGCCAGCAGTCTGGGGACTAGCGGGGGAGTCTACGAGCAGTACTTC
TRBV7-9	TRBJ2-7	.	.	CASSLTGVGEQYF	TGTGCCAGCAGCTTAACGGGAGTTGGTGAGCAGTACTTC
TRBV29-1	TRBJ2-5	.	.	CSVRPGQETQYF	TGCAGCGTCCGACCGGGCCAAGAGACCCAGTACTTC
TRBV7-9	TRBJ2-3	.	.	CASSLDHTTDTQYF	TGTGCCAGCAGCTTAGATCACACCACAGATACGCAGTATTTT
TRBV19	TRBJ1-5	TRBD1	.	CASSMGAGGSIQPQHF	TGTGCCAGTAGTATGGGGGCAGGGGGTTCGATTCAGCCCCAGCATTTT
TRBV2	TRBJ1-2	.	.	CASRNRRIYGYTF	TGTGCCAGCAGAAACAGGCGGATCTATGGCTACACCTTC
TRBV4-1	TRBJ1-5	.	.	CASSQDGDQPQHF	TGCGCCAGCAGCCAAGATGGAGATCAGCCCCAGCATTTT
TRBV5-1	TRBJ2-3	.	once	CASRHNKGWADTQYF	TGCGCCAGCAGACATAATAAGGGGTGGGCAGATACGCAGTATTTT
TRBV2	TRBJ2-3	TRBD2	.	CASRGGRMSTDTQYF	TGTGCCAGCAGGGGAGGGCGGATGAGCACAGATACGCAGTATTTT
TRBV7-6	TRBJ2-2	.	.	CASSRTGIVNTGELFF	TGTGCCAGCAGCCGTACAGGGATCGTGAACACCGGGGAGCTGTTTTTT
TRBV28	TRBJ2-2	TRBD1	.	CASSYVGQGQFNTGELFF	TGTGCCAGCAGTTATGTCGGCCAGGGACAGTTTAACACCGGGGAGCTGTTTTTT
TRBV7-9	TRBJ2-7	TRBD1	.	CASSAQGALMGHEQYF	TGTGCCAGCAGCGCACAGGGGGCGCTTATGGGGCACGAGCAGTACTTC
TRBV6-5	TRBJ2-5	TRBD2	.	CASSYTRTSGGETQYF	TGTGCCAGCAGTTACACTAGGACTAGCGGGGGTGAGACCCAGTACTTC
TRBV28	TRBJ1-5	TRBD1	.	CASSLGSGGIFQPQHF	TGTGCCAGCAGTTTGGGGTCAGGGGGGATTTTTCAGCCCCAGCATTTT
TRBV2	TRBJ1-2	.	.	CASSENGVSSYGYTF	TGTGCCAGCAGTGAAAACGGGGTTTCCAGCTATGGCTACACCTTC
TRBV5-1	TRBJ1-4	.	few	CASSLDSDSLGKLFF	TGCGCCAGCAGCTTGGATTCCGACTCCCTAGGAAAACTGTTTTTT
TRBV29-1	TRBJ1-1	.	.	CSVRIQPKNTEAFF	TGCAGCGTCCGGATACAGCCAAAAAACACTGAAGCTTTCTTT
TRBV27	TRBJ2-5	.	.	CASSLGPGALTMETQYF	TGTGCCAGCAGTTTAGGGCCAGGGGCCCTGACAATGGAGACCCAGTACTTC
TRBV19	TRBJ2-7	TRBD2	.	CASSPGLTAYEQYF	TGTGCCAGTAGTCCGGGACTAACCGCCTACGAGCAGTACTTC
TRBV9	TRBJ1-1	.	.	CASSVGTATNTEAFF	TGTGCCAGCAGCGTAGGGACAGCGACGAACACTGAAGCTTTCTTT
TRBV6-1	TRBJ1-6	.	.	CASSEEGLPAYNSPLHF	TGTGCCAGCAGTGAAGAGGGACTGCCTGCCTATAATTCACCCCTCCACTTT
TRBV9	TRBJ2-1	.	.	CASSVEIRSYNEQFF	TGTGCCAGCAGCGTAGAAATCCGTTCCTACAATGAGCAGTTCTTC
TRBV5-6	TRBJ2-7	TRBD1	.	CASSLGPTGGGYEQYF	TGTGCCAGCAGCTTGGGACCGACAGGGGGGGGCTACGAGCAGTACTTC
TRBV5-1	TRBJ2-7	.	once	CASSLAVGAGVAYEQYF	TGCGCCAGCAGCTTGGCCGTCGGGGCAGGGGTGGCCTACGAGCAGTACTTC
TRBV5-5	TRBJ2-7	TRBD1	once	CASSLDQGANEQYF	TGTGCCAGCAGCTTGGATCAGGGGGCGAACGAGCAGTACTTC
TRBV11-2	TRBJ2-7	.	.	CASSQAGHEQYF	TGTGCCAGCAGCCAGGCAGGGCACGAGCAGTACTTC
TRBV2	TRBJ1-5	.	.	CASSRGTVPLYSNQPQHF	TGTGCCAGCTCCAGGGGTACAGTTCCTCTTTATAGCAATCAGCCCCAGCATTTT
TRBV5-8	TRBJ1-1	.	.	CASSLGLGGTEAFF	TGTGCCAGCAGCTTGGGTCTAGGGGGCACTGAAGCTTTCTTT
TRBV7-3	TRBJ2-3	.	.	CASSLGGVTQYF	TGTGCCAGCAGCTTAGGAGGGGTTACGCAGTATTTT
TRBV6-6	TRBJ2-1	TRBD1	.	CASSYSTGSSEQFF	TGTGCCAGCAGTTACTCGACAGGGAGCAGTGAGCAGTTCTTC
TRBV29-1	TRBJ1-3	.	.	CSGVGEDGNTIYF	TGCAGCGGGGTGGGAGAAGATGGAAACACCATATATTTT
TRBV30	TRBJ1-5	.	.	CAWSVNSNQPQHF	TGTGCCTGGAGTGTGAACAGTAATCAGCCCCAGCATTTT
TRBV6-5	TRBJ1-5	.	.	CASTLTGRKGQPQHF	TGTGCCAGCACCCTGACAGGCCGCAAGGGGCAGCCCCAGCATTTT
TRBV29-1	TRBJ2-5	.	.	CSVEARLKGGLRKETQYF	TGCAGCGTTGAAGCGAGGTTGAAGGGAGGTTTGCGTAAAGAGACCCAGTACTTC
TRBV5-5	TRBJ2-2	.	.	CASSLVSAPNTGELFF	TGTGCCAGCAGCTTGGTTAGCGCCCCGAACACCGGGGAGCTGTTTTTT
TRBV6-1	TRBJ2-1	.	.	CASTLDQGRANEQFF	TGTGCCAGCACCTTGGACCAGGGTCGGGCCAATGAGCAGTTCTTC
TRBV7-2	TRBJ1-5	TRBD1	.	CASRDRGQGQPQHF	TGTGCCAGCAGAGACAGGGGGCAAGGACAGCCCCAGCATTTT
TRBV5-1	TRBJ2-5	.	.	CASSLALIQETQYF	TGCGCCAGCAGCTTAGCTCTAATCCAAGAGACCCAGTACTTC
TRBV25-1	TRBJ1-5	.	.	CASPESMPGDSNQPQHF	TGTGCCAGCCCTGAAAGTATGCCCGGGGATAGCAATCAGCCCCAGCATTTT
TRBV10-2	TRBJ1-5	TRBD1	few	CASSDRVNQPQHF	TGCGCCAGCTCGGACAGGGTCAATCAGCCCCAGCATTTT
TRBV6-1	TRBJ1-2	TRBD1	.	CASTGTGGVSGYTF	TGTGCCAGCACTGGGACAGGGGGCGTCAGTGGCTACACCTTC